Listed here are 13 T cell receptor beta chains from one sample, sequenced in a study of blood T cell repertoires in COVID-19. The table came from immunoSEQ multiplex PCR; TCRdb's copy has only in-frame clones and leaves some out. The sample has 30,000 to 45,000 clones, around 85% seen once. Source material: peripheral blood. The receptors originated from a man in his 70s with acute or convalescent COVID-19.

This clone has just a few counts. CDR3 protein: CASSPGTGRTDTQYF. CDR3 coding DNA: TGTGCCAGCTCCCCGGGGACAGGGCGTACAGATACGCAGTATTTT. The V gene is TRBV18, the J gene TRBJ2-3; 9 bases are shared with TRBD1. The CDR3 consists of 15 residues. J lost 3 bases, V lost 6 bases, and 7 bases had no gene match. Germline-derived CDR1 and CDR2 are KGHSH and LQKENI.

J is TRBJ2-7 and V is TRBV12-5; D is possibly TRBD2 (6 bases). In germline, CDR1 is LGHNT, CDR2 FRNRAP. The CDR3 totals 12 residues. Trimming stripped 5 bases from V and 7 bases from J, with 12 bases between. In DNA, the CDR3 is TGTGCTAGTGGTAGCCTTGGGGGGGAGCAGTACTTC. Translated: CASGSLGGEQYF.

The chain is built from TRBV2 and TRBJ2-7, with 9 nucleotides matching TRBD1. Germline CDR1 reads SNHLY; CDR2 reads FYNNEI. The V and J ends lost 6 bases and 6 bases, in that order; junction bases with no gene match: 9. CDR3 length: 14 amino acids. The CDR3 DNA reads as TGTGCCAGCAGGGGACAGGGATCTTCGGGCGAGCAGTACTTC. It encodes CASRGQGSSGEQYF.

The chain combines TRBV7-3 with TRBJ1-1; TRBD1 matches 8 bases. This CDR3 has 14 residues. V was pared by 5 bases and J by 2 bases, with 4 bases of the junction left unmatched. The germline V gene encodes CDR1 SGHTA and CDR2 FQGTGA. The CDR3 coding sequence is TGTGCCAGCAGCCCGCAGGGGGCAAACACTGAAGCTTTCTTT. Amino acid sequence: CASSPQGANTEAFF.

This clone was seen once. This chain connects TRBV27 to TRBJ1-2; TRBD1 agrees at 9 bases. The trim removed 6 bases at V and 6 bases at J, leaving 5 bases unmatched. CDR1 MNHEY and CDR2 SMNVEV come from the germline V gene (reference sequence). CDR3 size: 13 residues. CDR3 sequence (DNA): TGTGCCAGCAGCCAACAGGGGGCTGATGGCTACACCTTC. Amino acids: CASSQQGADGYTF.

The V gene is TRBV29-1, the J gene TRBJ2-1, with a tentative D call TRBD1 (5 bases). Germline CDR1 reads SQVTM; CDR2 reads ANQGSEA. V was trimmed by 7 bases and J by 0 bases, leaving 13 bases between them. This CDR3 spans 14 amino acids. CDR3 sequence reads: CSAEDMLSYNEQFF. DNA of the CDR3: TGCAGCGCCGAGGACATGCTCTCCTACAATGAGCAGTTCTTC.

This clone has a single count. As DNA, the CDR3 is TGCGCCAGCAGCTCGGTCCTCCATACGCAGTATTTT. It is translated as CASSSVLHTQYF. The J gene is TRBJ2-3, the V gene TRBV5-1; no definite D call. Per germline, CDR1 SGHRS and CDR2 YFSETQ. CDR3 length: 12 residues. V lost 3 bases and J lost 7, with 9 bases in between. Looking up the rest from reference TRBV5-1 and TRBJ2-3 gives the full variable domain: KAGVTQTPRYLIKTRGQQVTLSCSPISGHRSVSWYQQTPGQGLQFLFEYFSETQRNKGNFPGRFSGRQFSNSRSEMNVSTLELGDSALYLCASSSVLHTQYFGPGTRLTVL.

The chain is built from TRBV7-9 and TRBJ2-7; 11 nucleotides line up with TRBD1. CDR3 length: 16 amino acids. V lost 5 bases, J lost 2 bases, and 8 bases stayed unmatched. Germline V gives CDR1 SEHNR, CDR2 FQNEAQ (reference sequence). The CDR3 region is CASSQPGQGVPYEQYF. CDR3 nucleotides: TGTGCCAGCAGCCAGCCGGGACAGGGGGTACCCTACGAGCAGTACTTC.

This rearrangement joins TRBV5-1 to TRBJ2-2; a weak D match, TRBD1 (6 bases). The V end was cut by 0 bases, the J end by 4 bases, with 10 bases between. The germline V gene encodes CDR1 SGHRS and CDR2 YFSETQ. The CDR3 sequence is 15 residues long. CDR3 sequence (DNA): TGCGCCAGCAGCTTGGACAGGGTTAGCACCGGGGAGCTGTTTTTT. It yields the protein CASSLDRVSTGELFF.

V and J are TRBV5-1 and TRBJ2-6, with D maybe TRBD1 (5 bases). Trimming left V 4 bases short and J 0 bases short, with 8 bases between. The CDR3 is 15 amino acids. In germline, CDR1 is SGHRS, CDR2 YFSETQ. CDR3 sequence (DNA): TGCGCCAGCAGCATGACAGACTCTGGGGCCAACGTCCTGACTTTC. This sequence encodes CASSMTDSGANVLTF.

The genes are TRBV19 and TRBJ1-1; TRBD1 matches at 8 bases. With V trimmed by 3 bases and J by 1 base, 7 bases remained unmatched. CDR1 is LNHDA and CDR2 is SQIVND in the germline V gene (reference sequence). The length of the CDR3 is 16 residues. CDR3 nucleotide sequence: TGTGCCAGTAGTATTGCGGCAGGGGGCACGAACACTGAAGCTTTCTTT. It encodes CASSIAAGGTNTEAFF.

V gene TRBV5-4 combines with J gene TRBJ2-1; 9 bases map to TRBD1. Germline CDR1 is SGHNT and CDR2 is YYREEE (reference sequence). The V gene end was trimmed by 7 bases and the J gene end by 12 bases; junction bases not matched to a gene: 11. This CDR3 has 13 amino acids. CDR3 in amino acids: CASGRTGESWQFF. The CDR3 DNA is TGTGCCAGCGGCAGGACAGGGGAGTCTTGGCAGTTCTTC.

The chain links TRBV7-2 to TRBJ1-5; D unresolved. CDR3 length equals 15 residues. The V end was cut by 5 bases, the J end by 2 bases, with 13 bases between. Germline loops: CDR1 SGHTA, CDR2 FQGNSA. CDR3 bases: TGTGCCAGCAGCCCCCGGGGAGGCCGCAATCAGCCCCAGCATTTT. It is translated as CASSPRGGRNQPQHF.